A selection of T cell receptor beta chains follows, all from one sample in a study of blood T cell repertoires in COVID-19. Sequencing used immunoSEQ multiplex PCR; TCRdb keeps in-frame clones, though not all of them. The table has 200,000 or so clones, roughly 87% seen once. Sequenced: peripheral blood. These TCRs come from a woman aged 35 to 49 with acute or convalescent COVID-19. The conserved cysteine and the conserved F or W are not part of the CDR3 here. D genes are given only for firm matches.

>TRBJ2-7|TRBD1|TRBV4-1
ASSQDGTGMSQY
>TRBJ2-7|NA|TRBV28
ASSSRQAEQY
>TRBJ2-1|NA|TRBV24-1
ATTGPGHIYNEQF
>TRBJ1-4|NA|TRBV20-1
SASNRQSNEKLF
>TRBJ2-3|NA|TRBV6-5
ASRSQGDTQY
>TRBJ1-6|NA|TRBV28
ASSSAGDNSPLH
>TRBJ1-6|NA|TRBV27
ASSPAGLGSPLH
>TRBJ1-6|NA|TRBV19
ATQWSASENSPLH
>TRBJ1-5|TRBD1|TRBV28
ASSPGGGASRNQPQH
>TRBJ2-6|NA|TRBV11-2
ASSSLGGGGANVLT
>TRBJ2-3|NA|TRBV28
ASSFPGGSRGSTDTQY
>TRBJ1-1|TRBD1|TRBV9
ASSPLTGGVTEAF
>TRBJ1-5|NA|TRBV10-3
AIGGYESQPQH
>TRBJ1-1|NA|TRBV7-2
ASSIGQLNTEAF
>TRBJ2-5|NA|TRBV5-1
ASSLGVAQETQY
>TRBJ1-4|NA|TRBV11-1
ASSLGRTNEKLF
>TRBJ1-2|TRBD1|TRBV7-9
ASSKITGGSGYT
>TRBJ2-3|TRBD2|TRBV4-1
ASRQPTSGRLDTQY
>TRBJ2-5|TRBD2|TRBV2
ASMRLAGGRSETQY
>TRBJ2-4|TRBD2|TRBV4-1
ASSQDAPASGPQNIQY
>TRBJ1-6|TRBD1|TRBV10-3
AIRGQGTSPLH
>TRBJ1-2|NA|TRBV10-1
ASSESANPSTYT
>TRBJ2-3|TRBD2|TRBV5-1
ASSLRGLAGGDSTDTQY
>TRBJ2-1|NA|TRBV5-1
ASSLGGYEQF
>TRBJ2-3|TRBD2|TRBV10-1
ASSEPTGLAGGIGDTQY
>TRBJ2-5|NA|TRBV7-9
ASSPTGQETQY
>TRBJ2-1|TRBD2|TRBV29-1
SVHGLAGKMYNEQF
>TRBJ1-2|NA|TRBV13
ASSFNRDGYT
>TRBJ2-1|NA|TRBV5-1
ASSSLDSSYNEQF
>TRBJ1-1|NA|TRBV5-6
ASSFNEGDAF
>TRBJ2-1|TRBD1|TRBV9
ASSGQGSSSYNEQF
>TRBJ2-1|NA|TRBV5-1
ASSTGLIYNEQF
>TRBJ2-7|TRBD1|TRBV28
ASSFPSDRDHYEQY
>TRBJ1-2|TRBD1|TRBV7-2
ASSFRGQGSYGYT
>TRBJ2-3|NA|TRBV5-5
ASGDLTDTQY
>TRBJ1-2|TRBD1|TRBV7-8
ASSSRAGQGSYGYT
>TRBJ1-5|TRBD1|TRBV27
ASSPTGSPNQPQH
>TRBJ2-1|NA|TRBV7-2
ASSLTGGPYNEQF
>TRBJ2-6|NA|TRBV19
ASNVWASGANVLT
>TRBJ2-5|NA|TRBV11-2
ASSLAGRETQY
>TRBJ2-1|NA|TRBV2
ASTPARGPSGEQF
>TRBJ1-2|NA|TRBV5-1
ASSLGQANYGYT
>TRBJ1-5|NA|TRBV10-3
AISEDRSYQPQH
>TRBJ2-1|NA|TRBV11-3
ASSLRAETSSRNEQF
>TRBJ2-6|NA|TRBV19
ASSQPGRSGRTLAANVLT
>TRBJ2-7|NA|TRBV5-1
ASSRSLFGELSYEQY
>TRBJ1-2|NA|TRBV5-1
ASSLEVAAYGYT
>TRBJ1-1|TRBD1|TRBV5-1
ASSLEQGATEAF
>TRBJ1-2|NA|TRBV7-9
ASSSTKDSDPNYGYT
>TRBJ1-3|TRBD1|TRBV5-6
ASSPNDRVHSGNTIY
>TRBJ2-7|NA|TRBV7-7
ASSPHPGDSYEQY
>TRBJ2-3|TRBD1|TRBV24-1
ATSDNDRGRRDTQY
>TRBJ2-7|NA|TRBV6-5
ASSPSQGSYEQY